Listed below are T cell receptor beta chains from one sample, sequenced in a study of blood T cell repertoires in COVID-19. The repertoire was sequenced with immunoSEQ multiplex PCR; TCRdb's copy has only in-frame clones and lacks some. The sample lists approximately 220,000 clones, over 80% occurring once. The sequenced sample was peripheral blood. The receptors shown here come from a man aged 40-50 years with acute or convalescent COVID-19. CDR3s include the opening cysteine and the closing phenylalanine or tryptophan. A D gene is named only where the DNA matches it firmly. Clone sizes are given selectively: once, few, many, or a class where the clone is expanded.

j_call clone_size cdr3_length v_call d_call cdr3_nt cdr3_aa
TRBJ1-5 . 13 TRBV7-2 . TGTGCCAGCAGCTTAGGTTTCGGTCAGCCCCAGCATTTT CASSLGFGQPQHF
TRBJ2-1 once 16 TRBV25-1 TRBD1 TGTGCCAGCAGTGAATATGACAGGGGTAGGTGGAATGAGCAGTTCTTC CASSEYDRGRWNEQFF
TRBJ1-2 . 15 TRBV7-8 TRBD1 TGTGCCAGCAGCACCGGGACAGGTGCTAACTATGGCTACACCTTC CASSTGTGANYGYTF
TRBJ1-1 few 13 TRBV6-4 . TGTGCCAGCACCCCTCCCCAAGGGGGTGAAGCTTTCTTT CASTPPQGGEAFF
TRBJ2-1 . 18 TRBV3-1/TRBV3-2 TRBD2 TGTGCCAGCAGCCCGGGACTAGCGGGAACCACCCGGTACAATGAGCAGTTCTTC CASSPGLAGTTRYNEQFF
TRBJ2-5 . 16 TRBV15 . TGTGCCACCAGCAGAGATTTGGGACAACCCCGAGAGACCCAGTACTTC CATSRDLGQPRETQYF
TRBJ2-7 . 15 TRBV7-3 . TGTGCCAGCAGCTTAGTCGGCAGCGACTCCTACGAGCAGTACTTC CASSLVGSDSYEQYF
TRBJ1-6 . 17 TRBV21-1 . TGTGCCAGCAGCAACGACCTGACAGGGGCGGGAACCTCACCCCTCCACTTT CASSNDLTGAGTSPLHF
TRBJ1-3 . 14 TRBV7-9 TRBD1 TGTGCTCTTAGGGGATCAACAGGGGCAAACACCATATATTTT CALRGSTGANTIYF
TRBJ1-1 . 15 TRBV4-3 . TGCGCCAGCAGCCAAGATACTGGGACAATCCCTGAAGCTTTCTTT CASSQDTGTIPEAFF
TRBJ1-5 . 15 TRBV7-6 . TGTGCCAGCAGCCCTGACAGGTCGCTCAATCAGCCCCAGCATTTT CASSPDRSLNQPQHF
TRBJ1-2 . 16 TRBV28 . TGTGCCAGCAGTTTGGGCAGCCAGACTACTACCTATGGCTACACCTTC CASSLGSQTTTYGYTF
TRBJ2-2 once 15 TRBV2 TRBD1 TGTGCCAGCAGTTCCGGGACAGGGAACACCGGGGAGCTGTTTTTT CASSSGTGNTGELFF
TRBJ2-1 . 15 TRBV5-1 TRBD2 TGCGCCAGCACCGTGACTAGCGGGAGTTACAATGAGCAGTTCTTC CASTVTSGSYNEQFF
TRBJ1-1 . 15 TRBV28 TRBD1 TGTGCCCATGGACAGGGGGCAGATTGGAACACTGAAGCTTTCTTT CAHGQGADWNTEAFF
TRBJ1-1 . 17 TRBV6-2/TRBV6-3 TRBD1 TGTGCCAGCAGTTACCGGGACAGGGGGCAGAGCAGGACTGAAGCTTTCTTT CASSYRDRGQSRTEAFF
TRBJ1-2 . 14 TRBV19 TRBD1 TGTGCCAGTAGTATAATGGGGACAGCTTATGGCTACACCTTC CASSIMGTAYGYTF
TRBJ2-1 once 15 TRBV27 . TGTGCCAGCAGGGCTAGCGTTTACTCCTACAATGAGCAGTTCTTC CASRASVYSYNEQFF
TRBJ1-2 . 15 TRBV6-2/TRBV6-3 . TGTGCCAGCAGTTACCCCGGACAGAGGGGACGTGGCTACACCTTC CASSYPGQRGRGYTF
TRBJ1-5 . 12 TRBV25-1 . TGTGCCAGCAGTACCAGTGGCTCGCCCCAGCATTTT CASSTSGSPQHF
TRBJ2-7 . 14 TRBV6-5 . TGTGCCAGCAGTAATAGCGTAGGGCCCTACGAGCAGTACTTC CASSNSVGPYEQYF
TRBJ1-1 . 15 TRBV7-9 TRBD1 TGTGCCAGCAGCCGCCCCGGGGACAGCGGTTTCGGAGCTTTCTTT CASSRPGDSGFGAFF
TRBJ2-6 . 17 TRBV27 TRBD1 TGTGCCAGCAGGGGGGGACAGGGAGTCTCTGGGGCCAACGTCCTGACTTTC CASRGGQGVSGANVLTF
TRBJ2-5 . 15 TRBV5-1 TRBD1 TGCGCCAGCAGCGTGACAGGGATTAGTGGAGAGACCCAGTACTTC CASSVTGISGETQYF
TRBJ1-2 few 14 TRBV28 TRBD1 TGTGCCAGCAGTACACGACAGGGTGAGAGGGGCTACACCTTC CASSTRQGERGYTF
TRBJ2-3 . 16 TRBV9 TRBD2 TGTGCCAGCAGCGTAGATTCCGCGGGAGGCACAGATACGCAGTATTTT CASSVDSAGGTDTQYF
TRBJ2-7 . 15 TRBV5-5 . TGTGCCAGCAGCCCGTGGGGGGTGGGTTTGCGGGAGCAGTACTTC CASSPWGVGLREQYF
TRBJ2-1 . 15 TRBV3-1/TRBV3-2 TRBD2 TGTGCCAGCAGGGGTTCTAGCGGGAGCGGCCATGAGCAGTTCTTC CASRGSSGSGHEQFF
TRBJ1-4 . 17 TRBV4-1 TRBD1 TGCGCCAGCAGCCAAGAGGGACAGCCTGCAACTAATGAAAAACTGTTTTTT CASSQEGQPATNEKLFF
TRBJ2-2 . 17 TRBV27 . TGTGCCAGCAGTCCGAGAACGACAGGCGCGAACACCGGGGAGCTGTTTTTT CASSPRTTGANTGELFF
TRBJ1-2 . 14 TRBV5-4 . TGTGCCAGCAGCCATCGGGGGGGGACGGAGGGCTACACCTTC CASSHRGGTEGYTF
TRBJ1-4 . 15 TRBV5-5 . TGTGCCAGCAGCTGGAGGTCTGGGGTGGACGAAAAACTGTTTTTT CASSWRSGVDEKLFF
TRBJ1-6 . 16 TRBV4-2 . TGTGCCAGCAGCCAAGATCGGACTTCCCTCGGGTCACCCCTCCACTTT CASSQDRTSLGSPLHF
TRBJ2-2 . 13 TRBV27 . TGTGCCAGCAGTTCCCAGAACACCGGGGAGCTGTTTTTT CASSSQNTGELFF
TRBJ2-3 once 15 TRBV5-1 TRBD1 TGCGCCAGCAGCTCATCCGGGACAGGGCCAGATACGCAGTATTTT CASSSSGTGPDTQYF
TRBJ1-1 . 13 TRBV6-5 TRBD1 TGTGCCAGCGGGGGACAGTTGAACACTGAAGCTTTCTTT CASGGQLNTEAFF
TRBJ1-1 few 17 TRBV5-4 . TGTGCCAGCAGCTCTGGGGCGAGTGTGGGTTGGGACACTGAAGCTTTCTTT CASSSGASVGWDTEAFF
TRBJ1-4 . 19 TRBV19 TRBD1 TGTGCCAGTAGTTCAATAGGGGCGGCCGGGACAGGATTCGATGAAAAACTGTTTTTT CASSSIGAAGTGFDEKLFF
TRBJ2-7 . 13 TRBV6-5 . TGTGCCAGCAGCGAGGGCAGAGCCTACGAGCAGTACTTC CASSEGRAYEQYF
TRBJ1-5 few 16 TRBV7-2 TRBD1 TGTGCCAGCAGCTTAGGCGGCACAGGGGGCAATCAGCCCCAGCATTTT CASSLGGTGGNQPQHF
TRBJ2-1 . 15 TRBV27 . TGTGCCAGCAGTCCCGCGGGAAGTGGCTACAATGAGCAGTTCTTC CASSPAGSGYNEQFF
TRBJ1-1 . 19 TRBV3-1/TRBV3-2 TRBD1 TGTGCCAGCAGCCAAGATCCCCGGACAGGGGCTTACATGAACACTGAAGCTTTCTTT CASSQDPRTGAYMNTEAFF
TRBJ2-2 few 14 TRBV19 . TGTGCCAGTAGTACGACGGGAGACACCGGGGAGCTGTTTTTT CASSTTGDTGELFF
TRBJ2-1 few 17 TRBV5-1 TRBD2 TGCGCCAGCAGCTTGGAGGCTAGCGGGAGTTCCTACAATGAGCAGTTCTTC CASSLEASGSSYNEQFF
TRBJ1-5 . 13 TRBV7-3 . TGTGCCAGCAGCTTAGAGGGAATGGGGCCCCAGCATTTT CASSLEGMGPQHF
TRBJ2-5 . 14 TRBV7-9 . TGTGCCAGCAGCTTATGGGCCAGCCAAGAGACCCAGTACTTC CASSLWASQETQYF
TRBJ2-2 . 16 TRBV5-6 TRBD1 TGTGCCAGCAGCCTCTTCCGGGACAGGGACACCGGGGAGCTGTTTTTT CASSLFRDRDTGELFF
TRBJ2-5 . 15 TRBV11-3 TRBD1 TGTGCCAGCAGCTTAAGGCAGGGGGCAAGGGAGACCCAGTACTTC CASSLRQGARETQYF
TRBJ1-1 few 16 TRBV30 TRBD1 TGTGCCTGGAGCGGGACAGGGGGCTTGGGTTCTCTCCCGAACTCTTTT CAWSGTGGLGSLPNSF
TRBJ1-6 once 16 TRBV5-1 . TGCGCCAGCAGCTTACAGACTTTAGGAGGAAATTCACCCCTCCACTTT CASSLQTLGGNSPLHF
TRBJ1-1 . 14 TRBV19 . TGTGCCAGTACCTCGTACGGTAGTTACACTGAAGCTTTCTTT CASTSYGSYTEAFF
TRBJ2-5 . 13 TRBV12-3/TRBV12-4 . TGTGCCAGCAACCACAGGGAGGGAGAGACCCAGTACTTC CASNHREGETQYF
TRBJ2-2 . 16 TRBV19 TRBD2 TGTGCCAGTAAATACCGAGGCAGGGAGGGCACCGGGGAGCTGTTTTTT CASKYRGREGTGELFF
TRBJ2-2 . 16 TRBV11-2 . TGTGCCAGCAGTCACGGGGAGTGGCACAACACCGGGGAGCTGTTTTTT CASSHGEWHNTGELFF
TRBJ2-1 once 15 TRBV7-2 . TGTGCCAGCAGCTTCGAGAGAGGGGGATACAATGAGCAGTTCTTC CASSFERGGYNEQFF
TRBJ2-2 . 14 TRBV19 TRBD2 TGTGCCAGTAGTTCCTTAGCGGGCACCGGGGAGCTGTTTTTT CASSSLAGTGELFF
TRBJ1-4 . 15 TRBV6-5 . TGTGCCAGCAGTTCCACTCCGGACACGGCTGAAAAACTGTTTTTT CASSSTPDTAEKLFF